These 6 T cell receptor beta chains were all obtained from the same sample, sequenced in a study of blood T cell repertoires in COVID-19. Some clones are missing from TCRdb's copy, which holds only in-frame ones; the method was immunoSEQ multiplex PCR. The sample records fewer than 250,000 clones, 83% being singletons. The sequenced sample consisted of peripheral blood. These receptors came from a woman between 40 and 50 years old with active or convalescent COVID-19.

J is TRBJ2-1 and V is TRBV6-2 or TRBV6-3, with D tentatively TRBD1 (5 bases). The V and J ends lost 0 bases and 12 bases respectively, with 12 bases between them. The CDR3 totals 13 residues. Germline CDR1 MNHEY, CDR2 SVGEGT. DNA for the CDR3: TGTGCCAGCAGTTACTCGATACAGGCTTCGCAGTTCTTC. Protein sequence: CASSYSIQASQFF.

The chain couples TRBV4-3 to TRBJ1-6, with 7 nucleotides matching TRBD1. The trim removed 2 bases at V and 14 bases at J, leaving 12 bases unmatched. This CDR3 is 15 amino acids long. The germline V gene encodes CDR1 LGHNA and CDR2 YSLEER. CDR3 sequence: CASSQHRTGAGALHF. CDR3 nucleotides: TGCGCCAGCAGCCAACACCGCACAGGGGCAGGCGCCCTCCACTTT.

V and J are TRBV30 and TRBJ2-1; TRBD2 matches at 11 bases. The CDR3 runs to 16 residues. The V gene's germline CDR1 is GTSNPN and CDR2 SVGIG (reference sequence). Trimming took 4 bases from V and 2 from J; bases not matched to a gene: 7. The CDR3 DNA sequence: TGTGCCTGGATGAGAAGGACTAGCGGGCCCTACAATGAGCAGTTCTTC. Translation: CAWMRRTSGPYNEQFF.

The chain has TRBV24-1 and TRBJ2-6; possible D gene TRBD1, 6 bases. The germline V gene encodes CDR1 KGHDR and CDR2 SFDVKD. The CDR3 is made up of 20 amino acids. V was shortened by 2 bases and J by 0 bases, with 19 bases between the two germline ends. CDR3 amino acids: CATSDWVYGDKLSGANVLTF. DNA for the CDR3: TGTGCCACCAGTGATTGGGTCTATGGGGACAAACTCTCTGGGGCCAACGTCCTGACTTTC.

The chain couples TRBV29-1 to TRBJ1-3, with D maybe TRBD1 (6 bases). Germline CDR1 SQVTM, CDR2 ANQGSEA. The ends were cut back, 3 bases at V and 6 bases at J, with 9 bases in the middle. The CDR3 is made up of 12 amino acids. The CDR3 protein is CSVDRGTNTIYF. The CDR3 DNA is TGCAGCGTTGACAGGGGAACAAACACCATATATTTT.

V and J are TRBV11-2 and TRBJ2-7; the D gene is possibly TRBD2 (5 bases). Trimming removed 3 bases at V and 6 bases at J, with 15 bases between. Per germline, CDR1 SGHAT and CDR2 FQNNGV. The CDR3 consists of 14 residues. CDR3 loop: CASSFSRGSGEQYF. CDR3 DNA: TGTGCCAGCAGCTTTTCCCGCGGGTCCGGCGAGCAGTACTTC. The whole variable domain, filled in from reference TRBV11-2 and TRBJ2-7, reads EAGVAQSPRYKIIEKRQSVAFWCNPISGHATLYWYQQILGQGPKLLIQFQNNGVVDDSQLPKDRFSAERLKGVDSTLKIQPAKLEDSAVYLCASSFSRGSGEQYFGPGTRLTVT.